The clone carrying this T cell receptor beta chain was seen just once. This sample is drawn from a study of blood T cell repertoires in COVID-19. Study information: PBMCs, B-cell-depleted T cells, or T cells were the source of the cDNA or gDNA that made up the material.

How the authors handled the data: Cell counts per sample came from amplifying reference gene primers. Measured with immunoSEQ multiplex PCR; TCRdb has only the in-frame clones, and not every one. The V and J calls and the clone size are those of that table, but D and trimming were determined from the DNA. The table lists fewer than 300,000 clones, 80% to 85% of them singletons. Germline CDR1 GTSNPN, CDR2 SVGIG (reference sequence). The V gene end was trimmed by 2 bases and the J gene end by 4 bases; junction bases not matched to a gene: 6. This CDR3 region has 15 residues. The receptor's source is a person between 70 and 80 years old with COVID-19, enrolled during active disease. The sample was peripheral blood. The rearrangement uses TRBV30 and TRBJ2-2; 8 bases match TRBD1. CDR3 in amino acids: CAWSSRTGLTGELFF. CDR3 bases: TGTGCCTGGAGTTCCAGGACAGGGCTCACCGGGGAGCTGTTTTTT.